The rows below give T cell receptor beta chains drawn from one sample of a study of cytomegalovirus exposure and HLA in healthy donors. TCRdb's copy holds only in-frame clones and misses some; the assay was immunoSEQ multiplex PCR. The table shows just over 150,000 clones, with roughly 85% occurring only once. Specimen: PBMCs. Every receptor here comes from a woman between 50 and 59 years old in good health and CMV-seropositive. Both conserved end residues are part of each CDR3. A D gene is named only where the DNA matches it firmly. Clone sizes are given selectively: once, few, many, or a class where the clone is expanded.

CDR3 DNA,CDR3 protein,clone size,J gene,V gene,D gene
TGTGCCAGCAGCTTTTCAAGAACGGTGAATGAAAAACTGTTTTTT,CASSFSRTVNEKLFF,NA,TRBJ1-4,TRBV7-2,NA
TGTGCCACCAGCAGAGAGTTGCGGGACGCACGCGAGCAGTACTTC,CATSRELRDAREQYF,once,TRBJ2-7,TRBV15,NA
TGTGCCAGCAGTGAAGTAGGGGCGGGGGACTATGGCTACACCTTC,CASSEVGAGDYGYTF,few,TRBJ1-2,TRBV6-1,NA
TGTGCCAGCAGCCGCCAGGGTTACGAGCAGTACTTC,CASSRQGYEQYF,NA,TRBJ2-7,TRBV5-4,NA
TGTGCCAGCAGCAATACCCTCCCGCTCAGGGTAGTATATCTGTTTTTT,CASSNTLPLRVVYLFF,NA,TRBJ1-4,TRBV21-1,NA
TGTGCCAGCAGCCCACGACAGGGCGGCACTGAAGCTTTCTTT,CASSPRQGGTEAFF,once,TRBJ1-1,TRBV7-9,TRBD1
TGTGCCAGCAGTCGGACAGGGGGGAACCACAATGAGCAGTTCTTC,CASSRTGGNHNEQFF,NA,TRBJ2-1,TRBV25-1,TRBD1
TGCGCCAGCAGCCAAGTCCGGGGGGGTGACAATGAGCAGTTCTTC,CASSQVRGGDNEQFF,NA,TRBJ2-1,TRBV4-1,TRBD2
TGTGCCAGTAGTATGTTCGGAGAATTGGACTACACCTTC,CASSMFGELDYTF,NA,TRBJ1-2,TRBV19,NA
TGTGCCAGCAGTTGGACAGGGTTCGATCAGCCCCAGCATTTT,CASSWTGFDQPQHF,NA,TRBJ1-5,TRBV28,TRBD1
TGTGCCTGGAGTGTTGGGAGGCAGCCCCAGCATTTT,CAWSVGRQPQHF,NA,TRBJ1-5,TRBV30,NA
TGCGCCAGCAGCTTCGGGACTAGCGGGGCCGATGGGGGCACAGATACGCAGTATTTT,CASSFGTSGADGGTDTQYF,NA,TRBJ2-3,TRBV5-1,TRBD2
TGTGCCAGCAGCGGGACAGGGCTCTATGGCTACACCTTC,CASSGTGLYGYTF,NA,TRBJ1-2,TRBV2,TRBD1
TGTGCCAGTGGGGGCAGTAGCTCCTACAATGAGCAGTTCTTC,CASGGSSSYNEQFF,NA,TRBJ2-1,TRBV2,NA
TGTGCCAGCAGTGAAGAGGAGGGAGGGAACACTGAAGCTTTCTTT,CASSEEEGGNTEAFF,NA,TRBJ1-1,TRBV6-1,NA
TGTGCCAGTAGTATTACGGGGGCCTACGAGCAGTACTTC,CASSITGAYEQYF,NA,TRBJ2-7,TRBV19,NA
TGTGCCAGTAGTCCAACGGGCAGGGTGTCAGATACGCAGTATTTT,CASSPTGRVSDTQYF,NA,TRBJ2-3,TRBV19,NA
TGTGCCAGCAGTTCGGGACAGGGGGCAATCTCCTACGAGCAGTACTTC,CASSSGQGAISYEQYF,NA,TRBJ2-7,TRBV27,TRBD1
TGTGCCAGTAGTACGACTAGCGGGGAGGGAGATACGCAGTATTTT,CASSTTSGEGDTQYF,once,TRBJ2-3,TRBV19,TRBD2
TGTGCCAGCAGTTACGGAGGGACTCGAGTGGAGACCCAGTACTTC,CASSYGGTRVETQYF,NA,TRBJ2-5,TRBV6-5,NA
TGTGCCAGCTCACCTCGCGGGAACACTGAAGCTTTCTTT,CASSPRGNTEAFF,NA,TRBJ1-1,TRBV18,NA
TGTGCCAGCTATGGACTGGGCGAGCAGTACTTC,CASYGLGEQYF,few,TRBJ2-7,TRBV6-5,NA
TGTGCCAGCAGTGTGGTAGAGAGCTATGGCTACACCTTC,CASSVVESYGYTF,NA,TRBJ1-2,TRBV6-1,NA
TGTGCCAGCAGTGAAGATGCGGGGGGGGGCACTCAGCCCCAGCATTTT,CASSEDAGGGTQPQHF,NA,TRBJ1-5,TRBV2,NA
TGTGCCAGCTCACTAGCCAGTATGAACACTGAAGCTTTCTTT,CASSLASMNTEAFF,NA,TRBJ1-1,TRBV18,NA
TGTGCCAGCAGCCTCCCCGGGATATACGAGCAGTACTTC,CASSLPGIYEQYF,NA,TRBJ2-7,TRBV11-2,NA
TGTGCCAGCAGCTGGCAGCAGGACTATAATTCACCCCTCCACTTT,CASSWQQDYNSPLHF,NA,TRBJ1-6,TRBV7-2,NA
TGTGCCAGCAGTTCCTCGACTAGCGGGGGGGCGAGGAATGAGCAGTTCTTC,CASSSSTSGGARNEQFF,once,TRBJ2-1,TRBV2,TRBD2
TGTGCCAGCAGCTACGGGTTTGAGCAGTTCTTC,CASSYGFEQFF,NA,TRBJ2-1,TRBV7-9,NA
TGTGCCAGCAGCATCAGACAGGGTCCCTACAATGAGCAGTTCTTC,CASSIRQGPYNEQFF,NA,TRBJ2-1,TRBV6-5,TRBD1
TGTGCCAGCAGAGCAGGACTTGTGAACACTGAAGCTTTCTTT,CASRAGLVNTEAFF,NA,TRBJ1-1,TRBV9,NA
TGTGCCAGCAGCGAGACAGGGCAAGCTTTCTTT,CASSETGQAFF,few,TRBJ1-1,TRBV7-9,TRBD1
TGCGCCAGCAGCTTGGCAGGTGGCTATGGCTACACCTTC,CASSLAGGYGYTF,NA,TRBJ1-2,TRBV5-1,NA
TGTGCCAGCAGCCCACAGGGTGGAAATCAGCCCCAGCATTTT,CASSPQGGNQPQHF,once,TRBJ1-5,TRBV2,NA
TGTGCCAGCAGTCCCACAGGGGGCCGGTCACCCCTCCACTTT,CASSPTGGRSPLHF,NA,TRBJ1-6,TRBV2,TRBD1
TGTGCCACCAGCAGAGGGGGAGCGGGATACACCGGGGAGCTGTTTTTT,CATSRGGAGYTGELFF,NA,TRBJ2-2,TRBV15,TRBD2
TGCGCCAGCAATCGTCGGGGAGCCATGAACACTGAAGCTTTCTTT,CASNRRGAMNTEAFF,few,TRBJ1-1,TRBV4-1,NA
TGCGCCAGCAGCTTGGTGTCGGGGACCTACAATGAGCAGTTCTTC,CASSLVSGTYNEQFF,NA,TRBJ2-1,TRBV5-1,NA
TGTGCCAGCAGCGCGGGCGGGACTAGCGGCACCAAGCAGTACTTC,CASSAGGTSGTKQYF,NA,TRBJ2-7,TRBV28,TRBD2
TGTGCCAGCAGTGAATCTCTGGCAGTCCAAGAGACCCAGTACTTC,CASSESLAVQETQYF,NA,TRBJ2-5,TRBV25-1,NA
TGTGCCAGCAGTATTAGACAGGGTGGCGACGAGCAGTACTTC,CASSIRQGGDEQYF,few,TRBJ2-7,TRBV2,TRBD1